This T cell receptor (beta chain) comes out of a study of T cells in Graves' hyperthyroidism and ophthalmopathy. The CDR3 contains 15 residues. Germline V lookup: CDR1 LNHDA, CDR2 SQIVND (reference sequence). Unmatched junction bases numbered 5, after V lost 3 bases and J lost 3 bases. This clonotype was recorded at least ten times. It was RNA transcripts that yielded the amplified TCR beta CDR3 regions. HTBI primers were the set used in a first-round RT-PCR of the TCR CDR3. TCRdb itself ran the multiplex PCR reads through MiXCR, one entry per CDR3 protein. The data hold about 840,000 distinct CDR3 sequences, with approximately 40% observed a single time.

This chain joins TRBV19 and TRBJ2-7; TRBD2 matches 10 bases. This receptor was identified in a man aged 18 to 30 with Graves' hyperthyroidism. The sequenced sample consisted of blood. CDR3 sequence reads: CASSIGASGSYEQYF. CDR3 in DNA: TGTGCCAGTAGTATTGGGGCTAGCGGGAGCTACGAGCAGTACTTC.